Each of the 14 T cell receptor beta chains below was sequenced from the same sample in a study of cytomegalovirus exposure and HLA in healthy donors. Only in-frame clones appear in the TCRdb table, and some are missing; sequencing was by immunoSEQ multiplex PCR. The table includes under 200,000 clones, around 90% detected once. Sequenced: PBMCs. The origin of the receptors is a woman between 18 and 30 years old in good health and CMV-seropositive.

CDR3 DNA sequence: TGTGCCAGCAGTTTGGCCCGGGGGGACCAGTACTTC. This translates into CASSLARGDQYF. This sequence joins TRBV6-5 and TRBJ2-5; 7 bases map to TRBD2. Germline CDR1 reads MNHEY; CDR2 reads SVGAGI. The CDR3 covers 12 residues. With 4 bases clipped from V and 10 bases from J, the junction kept 6 bases outside the gene matches.

The V call is TRBV7-8, the J call TRBJ2-1; 7 bases agree with TRBD2. This CDR3 region has 13 residues. Germline CDR1 reads SGHVS; CDR2 reads FQNEAQ. Unmatched junction bases numbered 8, after V lost 5 bases and J lost 10 bases. This CDR3 reads CASSLDSGGEQFF. CDR3 DNA sequence: TGTGCCAGCAGCCTCGATTCCGGGGGGGAGCAGTTCTTC.

This CDR3 is CASSPDTWVYGYTF. DNA of the CDR3: TGCGCCAGCAGCCCCGACACTTGGGTCTATGGCTACACCTTC. V gene TRBV5-1 combines with J gene TRBJ1-2; no clear D. Between the trimmed V and J ends, which lost 4 bases and 4 bases, there was a span of 14 bases. The CDR3 length is 14 residues. Germline CDR1 SGHRS, CDR2 YFSETQ.

The chain recombines TRBV7-9 with TRBJ1-1; D perhaps matches TRBD1 (6 bases). Per germline, CDR1 SEHNR and CDR2 FQNEAQ (reference sequence). The CDR3 has 16 amino acids. Trimming stripped 3 bases from V and 0 bases from J, with 14 bases between. The CDR3 sequence is CASSFSSDSMNTEAFF. The CDR3 region has the DNA TGTGCCAGCAGCTTTTCCTCGGACAGCATGAACACTGAAGCTTTCTTT.

This CDR3 reads CASSQAGEKLFF. The CDR3, as DNA: TGTGCCAGCAGCCAAGCCGGTGAAAAACTGTTTTTT. V and J are TRBV7-6 and TRBJ1-4; no firm D call. CDR3 length: 12 amino acids. The germline V and J ends were trimmed by 5 bases and 7 bases, with 8 bases remaining between them. Germline CDR1 reads SGHVS; CDR2 reads FNYEAQ.

This clone has only one observation. V gene TRBV28 combines with J gene TRBJ2-1, with 14 positions matching TRBD2. The CDR3 extends over 17 amino acids. Trimming at V came to 5 bases and at J to 9 bases, leaving 12 bases not matched to a gene. Germline CDR1 and CDR2: MDHEN and SYDVKM. CDR3 in amino acids: CASSPPSGTSGSSEQFF. The CDR3 DNA follows: TGTGCCAGCAGTCCCCCCTCCGGGACTAGCGGGAGTTCTGAGCAGTTCTTC.

CDR3 in DNA: TGTGCCAGCAGTTCTCCTCCCTCTGGGGCCAACGTCCTGACTTTC. Translated: CASSSPPSGANVLTF. This chain joins TRBV27 and TRBJ2-6; D remains ambiguous. The germline V gene has CDR1 MNHEY and CDR2 SMNVEV (reference sequence). Trimming removed 4 bases at V and 0 bases at J, with 7 bases between. This CDR3 is 15 amino acids long. Full variable domain (missing parts from reference TRBV27 and TRBJ2-6): EAQVTQNPRYLITVTGKKLTVTCSQNMNHEYMSWYRQDPGLGLRQIYYSMNVEVTDKGDVPEGYKVSRKEKRNFPLILESPSPNQTSLYFCASSSPPSGANVLTFGAGSRLTVL.

The chain combines TRBV28 with TRBJ1-1; D is possibly TRBD1 (5 bases). Germline-derived CDR1 and CDR2 are MDHEN and SYDVKM. The V end was cut by 3 bases, the J end by 5 bases, with 7 bases between. The CDR3 consists of 12 residues. The CDR3 is CASSFGGTEAFF. CDR3 bases: TGTGCCAGCAGTTTCGGGGGGACTGAAGCTTTCTTT.

The V call is TRBV10-3, the J call TRBJ1-2; D may be TRBD1 (6 bases). CDR3 size: 15 residues. Germline V gives CDR1 ENHRY, CDR2 SYGVKD. The ends were cut back, 6 bases at V and 0 bases at J, with 14 bases in the middle. The CDR3 DNA sequence: TGTGCCATCAGCGTCGGGACAACTACTAACTATGGCTACACCTTC. Translation: CAISVGTTTNYGYTF.

V usage is TRBV2 and J usage is TRBJ2-7; perhaps TRBD2 as D (5 bases). V shed 7 bases and J shed 3 bases, with 10 bases lying between them. This CDR3 has 12 amino acids. Per germline, CDR1 SNHLY and CDR2 FYNNEI. This chain's CDR3 is CASTDFDYEQYF. The CDR3, as DNA: TGTGCCAGCACGGACTTCGACTACGAGCAGTACTTC. Based on the CDR3 plus reference TRBV2 and TRBJ2-7, the full variable domain is EPEVTQTPSHQVTQMGQEVILRCVPISNHLYFYWYRQILGQKVEFLVSFYNNEISEKSEIFDDQFSVERPDGSNFTLKIRSTKLEDSAMYFCASTDFDYEQYFGPGTRLTVT.

The chain recombines TRBV5-5 with TRBJ1-2; 10 bases match TRBD1. V shed 4 bases, J shed 6 bases, and the junction held 21 bases outside the gene matches. This CDR3 comprises 19 residues. Germline CDR1 and CDR2: SGHKS and YYEKEE (reference sequence). CDR3 sequence (DNA): TGTGCCAGCAGCCAAACCGGGTGGCCGACCGGGACAGGGGAGGATGGCTACACCTTC. Protein sequence: CASSQTGWPTGTGEDGYTF.

This chain links TRBV28 with TRBJ2-5, with a possible D match to TRBD2 (7 bases). V lost 6 bases, J lost 5 bases, and 16 bases lay in between. CDR3 length: 14 amino acids. CDR1 MDHEN and CDR2 SYDVKM come from the germline V gene. The CDR3 loop reads CASSPSGGGETQYF. DNA for the CDR3: TGTGCCAGCAGCCCTAGCGGAGGGGGGGAGACCCAGTACTTC. Full variable domain (rest looked up from reference TRBV28 and TRBJ2-5): DVKVTQSSRYLVKRTGEKVFLECVQDMDHENMFWYRQDPGLGLRLIYFSYDVKMKEKGDIPEGYSVSREKKERFSLILESASTNQTSMYLCASSPSGGGETQYFGPGTRLLVL.

This chain connects TRBV19 to TRBJ1-5; maybe TRBD1 (6 bases). The CDR3 contains 13 residues. Trimming shortened V by 6 bases and J by 4 bases, and 10 bases separated the two germline ends. Germline V gives CDR1 LNHDA, CDR2 SQIVND (reference sequence). The CDR3 bases are TGTGCCAGTAGAAACAGGGTGAATCAGCCCCAGCATTTT. Translated, it gives CASRNRVNQPQHF. The full variable domain, its missing parts supplied by reference TRBV19 and TRBJ1-5, is DGGITQSPKYLFRKEGQNVTLSCEQNLNHDAMYWYRQDPGQGLRLIYYSQIVNDFQKGDIAEGYSVSREKKESFPLTVTSAQKNPTAFYLCASRNRVNQPQHFGDGTRLSIL.

This clone was observed a handful of times. The chain couples TRBV29-1 to TRBJ1-1; D might be TRBD1 (5 bases). CDR1 and CDR2 from the germline V gene are SQVTM and ANQGSEA. Trimming took 5 bases from V and 0 from J, leaving 10 bases between them. The CDR3 length is 13 residues. The CDR3 nucleotides are TGCAGCGTTTCACAGGCCATGAACACTGAAGCTTTCTTT. This translates into CSVSQAMNTEAFF.